These 9 T cell receptor beta chains share one sample of origin, sequenced in a study of shared clonotypes between healthy human individuals. Assay used: immunoSEQ multiplex PCR; TCRdb lists only in-frame clones, some missing. The sample includes some 1 million clones, more than 60% of them seen just once. The specimen was memory CD4+ T cells sorted from blood. The subset was: CD45RA-negative fraction. The receptor source for this set is a man aged 18 to 29 in good health.

The chain joins TRBV29-1 to TRBJ1-3; D not resolved. This CDR3 has 11 residues. Germline V gene sequence: CDR1 SQVTM, CDR2 ANQGSEA. V was shortened by 4 bases and J by 4 bases, with 5 bases between the two germline ends. The CDR3 DNA reads TGCAGCGTTGTCCGCGGAAACACCATATATTTT. Its translation is CSVVRGNTIYF.

This chain links TRBV10-3 with TRBJ2-3; D might be TRBD1 (5 bases). The germline V and J ends were trimmed by 6 bases and 3 bases, with 7 bases remaining between them. CDR3 length equals 12 residues. Germline V gene lookup returns CDR1 ENHRY and CDR2 SYGVKD. This chain's CDR3 is CAIRGPTDTQYF. Here the CDR3 DNA reads TGTGCCATCAGGGGGCCGACAGATACGCAGTATTTT.

This clone was observed at least ten times. The gene calls are TRBV7-3 and TRBJ2-3; unclear D gene. Germline CDR1 reads SGHTA; CDR2 reads FQGTGA. This CDR3 has 13 amino acids. Deletions cut 5 bases from V and 1 base from J, with 7 bases between. CDR3 protein: CASSAQGTDTQYF. Written as DNA, the CDR3 is TGTGCCAGCAGCGCCCAGGGCACAGATACGCAGTATTTT.

The rearrangement links TRBV5-6 to TRBJ1-4; TRBD1 matches at 9 bases. The CDR3 is made up of 15 amino acids. From germline, CDR1 is SGHDT and CDR2 YYEEEE. Trimming cost V 4 bases and J 7 bases; bases outside gene matches: 8. CDR3 nucleotides: TGTGCCAGCAGCGAGACAGGGGGGGAGAGTGAAAAACTGTTTTTT. Protein: CASSETGGESEKLFF.

Details on this clone: Germline and junction disagree at one end, which may indicate a read error. This chain connects TRBV7-7 to TRBJ2-7; 9 bases line up with TRBD1. Germline CDR1 SSHAT, CDR2 FNYEAQ (reference sequence). The CDR3 totals 13 residues. The DNA of the CDR3 is TGTGCTAGCAGCCGCGGGACAGGGTATGAGCAGTACTTC. Translated: CASSRGTGYEQYF.

The chain has TRBV27 and TRBJ1-2; 8 bases align to TRBD1. CDR1 is MNHEY and CDR2 is SMNVEV in the germline V gene (reference sequence). The CDR3 length is 16 residues. The trim removed 3 bases at V and 4 bases at J, leaving 10 bases unmatched. The CDR3 DNA is TGTGCCAGCAGTTTTCTCCAGGGGGCGTTACTCTATGGCTACACCTTC. The encoded protein is CASSFLQGALLYGYTF.

This chain's CDR3 is CASSYPPYEQYF. CDR3 bases: TGTGCCAGCAGTTACCCCCCATACGAGCAGTACTTC. V is TRBV6-5 and J is TRBJ2-5; no clear D. The J call is doubtful: the DNA matches TRBJ2-7 better. Germline V CDR1 and CDR2: MNHEY, SVGAGI. The CDR3 covers 12 residues.

The rearrangement uses TRBV2 and TRBJ2-7; D not resolved. Trimming took off 4 bases at V and 2 bases at J, with 9 bases between the two ends. Germline V CDR1 and CDR2: SNHLY, FYNNEI. This CDR3 is built from 13 residues. This CDR3 is CASSVSGTYEQYF. As DNA, the CDR3 is TGTGCCAGCAGTGTATCAGGAACCTACGAGCAGTACTTC.

The chain has TRBV28 and TRBJ1-3; possibly TRBD1 for D (6 bases). The V end was cut by 2 bases, the J end by 3 bases, with 11 bases between. The germline CDR1 and CDR2 sequences are MDHEN and SYDVKM. This CDR3 is built from 15 residues. The CDR3 loop reads CASSLGGAGGNTIYF. The CDR3 DNA reads as TGTGCCAGCAGTTTAGGGGGGGCCGGTGGAAACACCATATATTTT.